This passage covers 12 T cell receptor beta chains from one sample sequenced in a study of Tregs in tolerant kidney transplant recipients. Mixed chimerism was transient after nonmyeloablative marrow transplants from related graft donors. Only in-frame clones appear in the TCRdb table, and some are missing; sequencing was by immunoSEQ multiplex PCR. The data hold 90,000 or so clones, with 90% to 95% observed a single time. The sequenced sample was CD4+ T cells from blood (PBMCs), obtained 12 months after the transplant. The receptor set was obtained from a human patient who received a combined kidney and bone marrow transplant. Some T cells here may be from the graft donor.

The V gene is TRBV5-1, the J gene TRBJ2-5; 11 nucleotides line up with TRBD2. The trim removed 7 bases at V and 4 bases at J, leaving 9 bases unmatched. This CDR3 is 15 amino acids long. Germline assignment: CDR1 SGHRS and CDR2 YFSETQ. The CDR3 nucleotides are TGCGCCAGCCACGGGCTAGCGGGGGGTGGAGAGACCCAGTACTTC. This gives the protein CASHGLAGGGETQYF.

The chain recombines TRBV28 with TRBJ2-7; possibly TRBD1 for D (5 bases). The germline CDR1 and CDR2 sequences are MDHEN and SYDVKM. V was trimmed by 6 bases and J by 6 bases, leaving 9 bases between them. The CDR3 sequence is 11 residues long. The CDR3 DNA follows: TGTGCCAGCAGATCAGGGCGCGAGCAGTACTTC. Its protein is CASRSGREQYF.

DNA of the CDR3: TGCGCCAGCAGCCGCTTCCGGGACACAACCTACGAGCAGTACTTC. Its protein is CASSRFRDTTYEQYF. The V gene is TRBV4-3, the J gene TRBJ2-7, with D possibly matching TRBD1 (6 bases). The germline gives CDR1 LGHNA, CDR2 YSLEER. V was cut by 4 bases and J by 2 bases, with 15 bases left in between. This CDR3 contains 15 residues.

This rearrangement joins TRBV7-9 to TRBJ1-4; D may be TRBD1 (6 bases). V shed 5 bases and J shed 8 bases, with 15 bases lying between them. This CDR3 has 14 residues. Germline CDR1 SEHNR, CDR2 FQNEAQ (reference sequence). The CDR3 here is CASSPGQRGEKLFF. The CDR3, as DNA: TGTGCCAGCAGCCCCGGACAGAGAGGAGAAAAACTGTTTTTT.

V and J are TRBV10-3 and TRBJ2-2; 9 bases align to TRBD2. The CDR3 is 16 residues long. Looked up from germline, CDR1 is ENHRY and CDR2 is SYGVKD. V lost 6 bases, J lost 3 bases, and 8 bases stayed unmatched. Here the CDR3 DNA reads TGTGCCATCAGCCGAGCGGGGGGTGCGGACACCGGGGAGCTGTTTTTT. Its translation: CAISRAGGADTGELFF.

A single count supports this clone. The chain uses TRBV5-4 and TRBJ1-2; D is ambiguous. V was pared by 1 base and J by 11 bases, with 18 bases between. The CDR3 extends over 14 amino acids. Germline V gene lookup returns CDR1 SGHNT and CDR2 YYREEE (reference sequence). The CDR3 DNA follows: TGTGCCAGCAGCTTGAGCCTGGCGGGCGGAAATTACACCTTC. It is translated as CASSLSLAGGNYTF.

The chain carries TRBV12-5 and TRBJ2-5; D is ambiguous. Germline lookup yields CDR1 LGHNT and CDR2 FRNRAP. Between the trimmed V and J ends, which lost 5 bases and 4 bases, there was a span of 11 bases. This CDR3 has 13 residues. The CDR3 region is CASGQLESETQYF. In DNA, the CDR3 is TGTGCTAGTGGTCAACTTGAGTCAGAGACCCAGTACTTC.

The chain combines TRBV4-1 with TRBJ2-1, with D possibly being TRBD1 (6 bases). The CDR3 runs to 15 residues. The V end lost 7 bases, the J end lost 0 bases, and 13 bases lay between the germline ends. Per germline, CDR1 MGHRA and CDR2 YSYEKL. The chain's CDR3 is CASKVGQFSYNEQFF. CDR3 nucleotide sequence: TGCGCCAGCAAGGTAGGACAGTTCTCCTACAATGAGCAGTTCTTC.

The chain couples TRBV10-3 to TRBJ2-1; 7 bases line up with TRBD2. V was pared by 10 bases and J by 3 bases, with 12 bases of the junction left unmatched. The CDR3 length is 15 residues. The V gene's germline CDR1 is ENHRY and CDR2 SYGVKD. The CDR3: CATVGGGSYYNEQFF. Written as DNA, the CDR3 is TGTGCCACGGTTGGTGGCGGGAGTTACTACAATGAGCAGTTCTTC.

This clone has a single count. The rearrangement uses TRBV18 and TRBJ2-3; possibly TRBD2 for D (6 bases). Germline assignment: CDR1 KGHSH and CDR2 LQKENI. V was trimmed by 0 bases and J by 4 bases, leaving 8 bases between them. This CDR3 has 14 residues. CDR3 protein: CASSPPGRSDTQYF. The CDR3 DNA follows: TGTGCCAGCTCACCACCCGGGAGATCAGATACGCAGTATTTT.

The chain employs TRBV9 and TRBJ2-7; 10 bases line up with TRBD1. The CDR3 sequence is 14 residues long. Losses at the gene ends were 3 bases for V and 5 bases for J; bases not matched to a gene: 5. Germline lookup yields CDR1 SGDLS and CDR2 YYNGEE. The CDR3 region is CASSGGTGVHEQYF. CDR3 bases: TGTGCCAGCAGCGGGGGGACAGGGGTCCACGAGCAGTACTTC.

The chain employs TRBV5-6 and TRBJ2-7, with TRBD2 matching over 8 bases. The J segment lost 5 bases and the V segment lost 4 bases, leaving 14 bases of the junction unmatched. In germline, CDR1 is SGHDT, CDR2 YYEEEE. This CDR3 contains 16 residues. Here the CDR3 DNA reads TGTGCCAGCAGCCCTAGCGGGCGAACTCGGCCGAACGAGCAGTACTTC. Translation: CASSPSGRTRPNEQYF.